This T cell receptor beta chain was captured by sequencing in a study of radiotherapy plus CTLA-4 blockade in lung cancer. Study in general: Objective responses arose in approximately 20% of patients, and under 40% experienced disease control. Study-wide results and caveats: Blood saw expansion of tumor-derived TCR clones after radiotherapy plus ipilimumab. The best predictor of response was reported to be early blood T cell clone dynamics, with interferon-beta.

Sequencing was performed with immunoSEQ multiplex PCR; in TCRdb, only in-frame clones are kept and a portion is missing. Altogether about 59,000 clones are present, 72% being singletons, with the ten largest covering about 8%. V lost 3 bases and J lost 4; bases outside the gene matches: 7. CDR3 length equals 16 residues. The V gene's germline CDR1 is MGHRA and CDR2 YSYEKL. Details on this clone: Its antigen is as yet unknown.

The study treated chemo-refractory metastatic non-small-cell lung cancer patients with focal radiation plus ipilimumab CTLA-4 blockade. The receptor's source is a human donor with non-small cell lung cancer whose response to radiotherapy plus ipilimumab could not be evaluated. The chain has TRBV4-1 and TRBJ2-3; 10 bases line up with TRBD1. This sample comprised peripheral blood, obtained from a patient treated with radiotherapy plus ipilimumab. The CDR3 sequence: CASSQGTTGGADTQYF. The CDR3 nucleotides are TGCGCCAGCAGCCAGGGAACGACAGGGGGCGCAGATACGCAGTATTTT.